The clone carrying this TCR beta chain has only one observation. The target antigen is unknown. This sample is drawn from a study of T cell responses to AZD1222 COVID-19 vaccine. Germline values: CDR1 KGHSH, CDR2 LQKENI. The length of the CDR3 is 15 residues. Trimming pared 1 base from V and 0 bases from J, leaving 7 bases between. Study results and caveats: Only a handful of AZD1222 recipients, more than 5 in all, had baseline seropositivity. Across spike, vaccine-associated CD4 TCRs were found, dominant at 160-218 and 743-854. Clonal diversity may have been underestimated in mostly white British donors.

Here immunoSEQ multiplex PCR was the method, and the copy in TCRdb shows in-frame clones only, minus some. The profile shows roughly 120,000 clones, around 90% of them singletons. The chain uses TRBV18 and TRBJ1-5; D not certain. The sequence derives from an adult who received the AZD1222 COVID-19 vaccine. Specimen: peripheral blood, collected 28 days after the second AZD1222 dose. The CDR3 DNA is TGTGCCAGCTCACCACAGGCAGGTAGCAATCAGCCCCAGCATTTT. It codes for CASSPQAGSNQPQHF.